This TCR beta chain originates from a study of intratumoral heterogeneity in liver cancer. Describing the broader study: In the full cohort of 14 patients, the median age was approximately 60 years and the majority of patients were male. RNA-seq, DNA sequencing, TCR-seq and SNP array data from multiple regions of hepatocellular carcinoma specimens were combined in the study to investigate intratumor heterogeneity. The full cohort included 70 or so multiregional samples from about 15 HCC patients, consisting of around 49 tumoral regions and 20 or so adjacent nontumoral regions.

Every patient had early-stage hepatocellular carcinoma and received no therapy prior to surgical resection. No macroscopic evidence of necrosis or hemorrhage was present in the sampled areas. In a couple of patients, TCR sequencing (ImmunoSeq) was performed on multiple regions. Frozen resection tissue samples were collected at least 1 cm apart from each other. Samples with the label N were taken from nontumoral liver tissue next to the tumor. Genomic DNA was extracted from bulk tissue using the DNeasy blood and tissue kit. As to this clone: This clone's antigen is unknown. Nothing much larger sits one base from this clone, and base qualities are not available.

Reading the germline V gene gives CDR1 MDHEN and CDR2 SYDVKM. At the junction V is shortened by 7 bases and J by 1 base, with 9 bases in between. Measured from the cysteine to the phenylalanine, the CDR3 is 13 residues long. Only the CDR3 region is kept as DNA, spanning 39 bases read in frame from base 1. TCR beta chain CDR3 regions were sequenced from genomic DNA using the immunoSEQ assay. Primers annealing to V and J segments amplified rearranged VDJ segments. From the authors' description of their analysis: Clonality and richness metrics were computed with the ImmunoSeq Analyzer software. To find clones with differing abundance between regions, Fisher's exact test was applied together with a beta-binomial method for extra stringency. The immuneACCESS repertoire file appears here via TCRdb, limited to in-frame rearrangements. These files lack a portion of the clones; in checked studies, under half of the deficit traces to unresolved V genes, and the cause of the others is not known. V and J calls and clone size are given by that table; D and trimming were obtained from the DNA. This sample holds 20,000 or so clones; roughly 66% were observed only once. The ten largest clones represent approximately 17% of the sample.

General findings and caveats noted by the study authors: The authors acknowledged a relatively low patient number and under-sampled tumor-infiltrating lymphocyte representation as limitations.

The chain couples TRBV28 to TRBJ2-3; TRBD1 might be the D gene, on 6 matching bases. Sequenced here: tumor-adjacent normal tissue, sampled before any cancer treatment. The TCR sequence derives from a woman aged 70-85 years with hepatocellular carcinoma. Here is the DNA: TGTGCCAGCACTAACAGGGGCACAGATACGCAGTATTTT. This translates into CASTNRGTDTQYF.